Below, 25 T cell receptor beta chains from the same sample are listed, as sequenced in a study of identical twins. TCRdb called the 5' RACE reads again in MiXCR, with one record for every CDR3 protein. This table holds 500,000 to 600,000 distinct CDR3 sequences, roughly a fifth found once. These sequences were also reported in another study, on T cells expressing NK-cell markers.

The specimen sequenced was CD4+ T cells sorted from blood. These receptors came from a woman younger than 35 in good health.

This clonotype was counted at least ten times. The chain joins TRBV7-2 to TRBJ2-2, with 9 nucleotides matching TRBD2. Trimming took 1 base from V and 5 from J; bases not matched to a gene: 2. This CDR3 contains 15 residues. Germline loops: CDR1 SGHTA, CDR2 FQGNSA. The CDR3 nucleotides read TGTGCCAGCAGCTTAGTAGCGGGAGTTACCGGGGAGCTGTTTTTT. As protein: CASSLVAGVTGELFF.

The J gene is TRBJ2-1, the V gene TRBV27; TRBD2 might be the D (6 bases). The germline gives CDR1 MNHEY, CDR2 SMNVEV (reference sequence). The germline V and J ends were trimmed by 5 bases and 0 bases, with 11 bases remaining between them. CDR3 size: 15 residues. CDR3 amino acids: CASSKTSFSYNEQFF. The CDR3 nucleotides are TGTGCCAGCAGTAAGACTAGTTTCTCCTACAATGAGCAGTTCTTC.

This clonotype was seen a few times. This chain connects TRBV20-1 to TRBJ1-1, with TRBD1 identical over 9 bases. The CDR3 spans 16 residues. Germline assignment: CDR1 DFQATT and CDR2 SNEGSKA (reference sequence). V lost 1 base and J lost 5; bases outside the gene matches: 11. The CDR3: CSARARNRGLGTEAFF. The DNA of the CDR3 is TGCAGTGCTAGAGCCAGAAACAGGGGGCTAGGGACTGAAGCTTTCTTT.

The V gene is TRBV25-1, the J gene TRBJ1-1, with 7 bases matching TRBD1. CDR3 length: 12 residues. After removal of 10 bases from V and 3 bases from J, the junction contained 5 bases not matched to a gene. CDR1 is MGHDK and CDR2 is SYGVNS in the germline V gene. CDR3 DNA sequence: TGTGCCACCCGGGACAGCTACACTGAAGCTTTCTTT. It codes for CATRDSYTEAFF.

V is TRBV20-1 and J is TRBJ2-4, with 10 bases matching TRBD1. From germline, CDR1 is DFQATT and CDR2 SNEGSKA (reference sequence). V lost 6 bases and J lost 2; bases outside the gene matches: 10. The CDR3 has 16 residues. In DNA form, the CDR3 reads TGCAGTGCGCCGGGACAGGGGATCGGGACCAAAAACATTCAGTACTTC. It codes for CSAPGQGIGTKNIQYF.

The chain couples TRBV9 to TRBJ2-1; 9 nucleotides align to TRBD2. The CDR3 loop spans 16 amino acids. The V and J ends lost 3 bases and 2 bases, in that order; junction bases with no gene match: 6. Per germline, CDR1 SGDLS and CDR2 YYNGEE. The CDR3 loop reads CASSALAGVAYNEQFF. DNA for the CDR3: TGTGCCAGCAGCGCTTTAGCGGGAGTGGCCTACAATGAGCAGTTCTTC.

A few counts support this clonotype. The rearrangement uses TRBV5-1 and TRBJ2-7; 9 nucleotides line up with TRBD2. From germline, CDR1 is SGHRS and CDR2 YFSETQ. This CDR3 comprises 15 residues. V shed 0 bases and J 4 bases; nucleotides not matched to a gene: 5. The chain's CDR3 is CASSLDLAGFYEQYF. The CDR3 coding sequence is TGCGCCAGCAGCTTGGATCTAGCGGGGTTTTACGAGCAGTACTTC.

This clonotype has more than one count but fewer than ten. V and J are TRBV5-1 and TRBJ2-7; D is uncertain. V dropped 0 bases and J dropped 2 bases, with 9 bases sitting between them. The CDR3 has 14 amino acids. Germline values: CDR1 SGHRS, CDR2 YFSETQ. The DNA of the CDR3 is TGCGCCAGCAGCTTGGATACGGGCCCCTACGAGCAGTACTTC. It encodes CASSLDTGPYEQYF.

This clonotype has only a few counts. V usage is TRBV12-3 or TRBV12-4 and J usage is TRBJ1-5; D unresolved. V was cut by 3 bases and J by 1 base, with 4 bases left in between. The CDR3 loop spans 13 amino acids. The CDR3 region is CASSFLSNQPQHF. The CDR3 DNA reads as TGTGCCAGCAGTTTCTTAAGCAATCAGCCCCAGCATTTT.

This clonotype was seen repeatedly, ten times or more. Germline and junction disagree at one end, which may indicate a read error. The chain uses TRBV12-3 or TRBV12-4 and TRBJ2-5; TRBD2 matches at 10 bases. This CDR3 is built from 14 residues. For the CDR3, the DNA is TGTGCCAGCAGTGTAGCGGGGGGCCAAGAGACCCAGTACTTC. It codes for CASSVAGGQETQYF.

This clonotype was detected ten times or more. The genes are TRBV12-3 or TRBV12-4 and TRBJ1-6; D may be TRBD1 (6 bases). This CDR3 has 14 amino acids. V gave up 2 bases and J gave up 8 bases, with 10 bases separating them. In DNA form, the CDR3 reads TGTGCCAGCAGTTTAAGAGGGGGGGATTCACCCCTCCACTTT. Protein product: CASSLRGGDSPLHF.

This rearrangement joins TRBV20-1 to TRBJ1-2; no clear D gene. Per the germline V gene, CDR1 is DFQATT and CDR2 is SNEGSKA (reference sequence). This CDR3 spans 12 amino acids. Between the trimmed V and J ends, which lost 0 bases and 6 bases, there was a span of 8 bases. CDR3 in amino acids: CSAREPTHGYTF. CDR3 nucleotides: TGCAGTGCTAGAGAGCCAACGCATGGCTACACCTTC.

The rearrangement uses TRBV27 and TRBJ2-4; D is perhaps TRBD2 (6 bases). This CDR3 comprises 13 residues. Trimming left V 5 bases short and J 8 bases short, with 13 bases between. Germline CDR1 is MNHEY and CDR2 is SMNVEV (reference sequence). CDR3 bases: TGTGCCAGCAGTCCCTGGGGGGTTGACATTCAGTACTTC. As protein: CASSPWGVDIQYF.

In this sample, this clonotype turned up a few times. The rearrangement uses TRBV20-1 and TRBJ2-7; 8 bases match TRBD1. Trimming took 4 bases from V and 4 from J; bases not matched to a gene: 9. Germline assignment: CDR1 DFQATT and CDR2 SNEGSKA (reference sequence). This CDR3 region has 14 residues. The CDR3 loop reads CSATHSGQEYEQYF. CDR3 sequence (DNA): TGCAGTGCTACACATTCGGGACAGGAGTACGAGCAGTACTTC.

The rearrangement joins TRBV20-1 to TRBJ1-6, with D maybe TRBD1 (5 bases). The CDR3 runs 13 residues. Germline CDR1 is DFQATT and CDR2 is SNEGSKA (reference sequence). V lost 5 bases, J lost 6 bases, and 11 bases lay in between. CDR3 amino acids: CSAGGRINSPLHF. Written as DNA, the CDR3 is TGCAGTGCTGGGGGACGGATTAATTCACCCCTCCACTTT.

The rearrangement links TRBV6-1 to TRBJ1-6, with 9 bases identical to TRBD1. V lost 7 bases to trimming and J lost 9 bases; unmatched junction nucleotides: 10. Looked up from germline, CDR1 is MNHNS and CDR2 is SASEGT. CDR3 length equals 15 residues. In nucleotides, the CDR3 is TGTGCCAGCAAACCGAGACAGGGGGGCACTTCACCCCTCCACTTT. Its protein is CASKPRQGGTSPLHF.

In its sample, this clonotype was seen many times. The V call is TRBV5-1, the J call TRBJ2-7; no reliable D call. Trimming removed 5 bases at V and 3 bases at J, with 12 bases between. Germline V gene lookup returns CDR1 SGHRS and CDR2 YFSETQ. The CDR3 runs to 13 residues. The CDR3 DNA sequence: TGCGCCAGCAGTAATCCTTCCTTCTACGAGCAGTACTTC. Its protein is CASSNPSFYEQYF.

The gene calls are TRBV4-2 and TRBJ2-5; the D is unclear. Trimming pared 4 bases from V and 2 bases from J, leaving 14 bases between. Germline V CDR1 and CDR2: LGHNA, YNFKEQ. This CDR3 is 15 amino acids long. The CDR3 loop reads CASSRKREPQETQYF. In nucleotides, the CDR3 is TGTGCCAGCAGCCGAAAGCGAGAGCCGCAAGAGACCCAGTACTTC.

The chain's CDR3 is CAISENSGLTDTQYF. Written as DNA, the CDR3 is TGTGCCATCAGTGAGAATAGCGGACTCACAGATACGCAGTATTTT. The chain is built from TRBV10-3 and TRBJ2-3; possibly TRBD2 for D (6 bases). Per the germline V gene, CDR1 is ENHRY and CDR2 is SYGVKD. The CDR3 is made up of 15 amino acids. The V end lost 2 bases, the J end lost 2 bases, and 11 bases lay between the germline ends.

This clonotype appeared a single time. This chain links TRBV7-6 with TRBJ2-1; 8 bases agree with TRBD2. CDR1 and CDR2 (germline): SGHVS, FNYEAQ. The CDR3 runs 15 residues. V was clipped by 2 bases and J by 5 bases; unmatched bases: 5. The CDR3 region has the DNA TGTGCCAGCAGCTTAACGGCGGGAGGTCACAATGAGCAGTTCTTC. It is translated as CASSLTAGGHNEQFF.

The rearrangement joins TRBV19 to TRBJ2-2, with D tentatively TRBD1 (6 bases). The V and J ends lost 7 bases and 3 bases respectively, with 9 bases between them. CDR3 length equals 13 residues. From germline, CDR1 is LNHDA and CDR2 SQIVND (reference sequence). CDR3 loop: CASNRGYTGELFF. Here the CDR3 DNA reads TGTGCCAGTAATAGGGGGTACACCGGGGAGCTGTTTTTT.

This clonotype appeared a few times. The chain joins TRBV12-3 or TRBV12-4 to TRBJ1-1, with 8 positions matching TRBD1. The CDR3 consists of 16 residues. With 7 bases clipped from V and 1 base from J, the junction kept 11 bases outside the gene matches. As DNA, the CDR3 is TGTGCCAGCACGTCCACAGGGGGACGGCGGAACACTGAAGCTTTCTTT. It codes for CASTSTGGRRNTEAFF.

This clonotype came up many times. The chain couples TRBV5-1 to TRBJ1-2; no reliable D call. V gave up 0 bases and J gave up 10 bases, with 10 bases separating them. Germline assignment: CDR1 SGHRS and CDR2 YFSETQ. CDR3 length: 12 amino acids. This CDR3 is CASSLDVGYYTF. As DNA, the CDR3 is TGCGCCAGCAGCTTGGACGTGGGCTACTACACCTTC.

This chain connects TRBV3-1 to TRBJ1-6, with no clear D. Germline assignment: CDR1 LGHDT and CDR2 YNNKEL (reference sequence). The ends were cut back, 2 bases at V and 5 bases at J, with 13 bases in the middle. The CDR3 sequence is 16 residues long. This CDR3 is CASSQQPGVDNSPLHF. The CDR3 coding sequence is TGTGCCAGCAGCCAACAGCCGGGAGTTGATAATTCACCCCTCCACTTT.

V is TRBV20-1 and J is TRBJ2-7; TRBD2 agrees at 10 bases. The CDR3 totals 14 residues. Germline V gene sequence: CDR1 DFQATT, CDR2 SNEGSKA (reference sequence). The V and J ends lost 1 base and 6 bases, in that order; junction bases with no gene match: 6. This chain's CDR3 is CSARGAGGPSEQYF. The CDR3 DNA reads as TGCAGTGCTAGAGGAGCGGGGGGGCCTTCCGAGCAGTACTTC.